The 19 T cell receptor beta chains reported below all come from one sample, sequenced in a study of T cell repertoires in cytomegalovirus infection. Using its own MiXCR run on the reads, TCRdb lists one record per CDR3 protein. The table has almost 550,000 distinct CDR3 sequences, about 17% seen once. Sequencing input: CD8+ T cells from PBMCs. The origin of the receptors is a human donor in good health (CMV status not recorded). Some clones in this sample may be carry-over from other donors' samples.

This clonotype has a single count. The chain links TRBV10-2 to TRBJ2-7, with TRBD1 identical over 7 bases. Germline CDR1 is WSHSY and CDR2 is SAAADI. The CDR3 contains 13 residues. Trimming at V came to 7 bases and at J to 6 bases, leaving 9 bases not matched to a gene. CDR3 residues: CASTGQSSAEQYF. The CDR3 nucleotides are TGCGCCAGCACGGGACAGTCCTCCGCCGAGCAGTACTTC.

The chain joins TRBV4-2 to TRBJ1-2; D unresolved. The germline V gene has CDR1 LGHNA and CDR2 YNFKEQ. The CDR3 has 16 residues. Trimming stripped 2 bases from V and 0 bases from J, with 13 bases between. The CDR3 here is CASSQSSGHSNYGYTF. For the CDR3, the DNA is TGTGCCAGCAGCCAAAGTTCAGGCCATTCTAACTATGGCTACACCTTC.

The rearrangement uses TRBV6-5 and TRBJ2-1; 11 bases match TRBD1. From germline, CDR1 is MNHEY and CDR2 SVGAGI. V lost 6 bases and J lost 8; bases outside the gene matches: 15. This CDR3 has 17 residues. The CDR3 DNA follows: TGTGCCAGCAGCTCTAACCTCCAGGACAGGGGGCGTTATGAGCAGTTCTTC. It encodes CASSSNLQDRGRYEQFF.

Only a few counts were recorded for this clonotype. This chain links TRBV19 with TRBJ2-1, with 7 bases matching TRBD1. The germline V gene encodes CDR1 LNHDA and CDR2 SQIVND (reference sequence). V gave up 4 bases and J gave up 7 bases; unmatched junction bases: 7. The CDR3 is 14 residues long. The CDR3 is CASSRRAQGNEQFF. In DNA form, the CDR3 reads TGTGCCAGTAGTAGAAGAGCACAGGGGAATGAGCAGTTCTTC.

V and J are TRBV10-3 and TRBJ2-1, with D maybe TRBD2 (7 bases). This CDR3 comprises 16 residues. The V gene's germline CDR1 is ENHRY and CDR2 SYGVKD. The V end was cut by 7 bases, the J end by 1 base, with 17 bases between. In DNA, the CDR3 is TGTGCCATCAAGGGGGGGGCGGGAGAATCCTACAATGAGCAGTTCTTC. Protein sequence: CAIKGGAGESYNEQFF.

This clonotype came up many times. The gene calls are TRBV19 and TRBJ2-1, with TRBD2 as a possible D gene (5 bases). Germline-derived CDR1 and CDR2 are LNHDA and SQIVND (reference sequence). V lost 10 bases to trimming and J lost 0 bases, with 10 bases between them. The CDR3 length is 13 residues. The CDR3 reads CAISLGSYNEQFF. DNA of the CDR3: TGTGCCATCTCACTAGGCTCCTACAATGAGCAGTTCTTC.

This clonotype occurred a few times. The V gene is TRBV6-6, the J gene TRBJ2-2; possibly TRBD2 for D (5 bases). Per germline, CDR1 MNHNY and CDR2 SVGAGI (reference sequence). CDR3 size: 13 residues. The V gene lost 4 bases and the J gene lost 6 bases, with 9 bases spanning the gap. CDR3 nucleotide sequence: TGTGCCAGCAGTTTCCTCGGGGCCGGGGAGCTGTTTTTT. It codes for CASSFLGAGELFF.

This clonotype was seen a handful of times. The genes are TRBV9 and TRBJ1-2; 10 bases map to TRBD1. After removal of 3 bases from V and 6 bases from J, the junction contained 5 bases not matched to a gene. The CDR3 is 14 residues long. CDR1 is SGDLS and CDR2 is YYNGEE in the germline V gene. CDR3 residues: CASSGGQGLHGYTF. CDR3 DNA: TGTGCCAGCAGCGGGGGACAGGGGCTCCATGGCTACACCTTC.

The V call is TRBV5-1, the J call TRBJ1-3; D is perhaps TRBD1 (5 bases). Per the germline V gene, CDR1 is SGHRS and CDR2 is YFSETQ. Trimming stripped 4 bases from V and 0 bases from J, with 23 bases between. CDR3 length equals 19 residues. The CDR3 region is CASSTGGVGPLSSGNTIYF. For the CDR3, the DNA is TGCGCCAGCAGCACCGGAGGGGTAGGACCCCTGAGCTCTGGAAACACCATATATTTT.

In the case of this clonotype: Its ends do not fully match the called genes, so a read error is possible. The chain has TRBV7-6 and TRBJ2-3; no firm D call. This CDR3 has 14 amino acids. Per the germline V gene, CDR1 is SGHVS and CDR2 is FNYEAQ. The CDR3: CASSLSVNSDTQYF. CDR3 coding DNA: TGTGCAAGCAGCTTAAGTGTAAATTCAGATACGCAGTATTTT.

This clonotype occurred many times. The chain combines TRBV7-3 with TRBJ2-2; either TRBD1 or TRBD2 may fit D (5 bases each). The length of the CDR3 is 16 residues. The V end lost 6 bases, the J end lost 0 bases, and 14 bases lay between the germline ends. Germline-derived CDR1 and CDR2 are SGHTA and FQGTGA. The CDR3 loop reads CASSSARGTNTGELFF. For the CDR3, the DNA is TGTGCCAGCAGTTCCGCGAGGGGCACGAACACCGGGGAGCTGTTTTTT.

This clonotype was counted between two and nine times. The chain links TRBV20-1 to TRBJ2-1; 9 nucleotides align to TRBD1. The CDR3 has 14 amino acids. Trimming took 1 base from V and 7 from J; bases not matched to a gene: 5. CDR1 and CDR2 (germline): DFQATT, SNEGSKA (reference sequence). The CDR3 bases are TGCAGTGCTAGAGGACAGGGGGGGAAGAATGAGCAGTTCTTC. It codes for CSARGQGGKNEQFF.

The gene calls are TRBV28 and TRBJ1-4; no firm D call. Trimming removed 4 bases at V and 6 bases at J, with 15 bases between. This CDR3 is built from 15 residues. The germline V gene has CDR1 MDHEN and CDR2 SYDVKM. CDR3 residues: CASSSFGGMDEKLFF. CDR3 nucleotide sequence: TGTGCCAGCAGTTCCTTCGGAGGGATGGATGAAAAACTGTTTTTT.

The sample holds many counts of this clonotype. The CDR3 is CASSYRDRGGNEQFF. DNA of the CDR3: TGTGCCAGCAGCTACCGGGACAGGGGTGGCAATGAGCAGTTCTTC. The chain is built from TRBV7-9 and TRBJ2-1, with TRBD1 matching over 10 bases. V shed 4 bases and J 6 bases; nucleotides not matched to a gene: 6. This CDR3 has 15 amino acids. The germline gives CDR1 SEHNR, CDR2 FQNEAQ (reference sequence).

This clonotype came up many times. This rearrangement joins TRBV7-9 to TRBJ1-1; a weak D match, TRBD1 (6 bases). This CDR3 contains 12 residues. Per germline, CDR1 SEHNR and CDR2 FQNEAQ (reference sequence). V lost 8 bases to trimming and J lost 1 base, with 8 bases between them. CDR3 sequence reads: CASGGPNTEAFF. CDR3 DNA sequence: TGTGCCAGCGGGGGGCCGAACACTGAAGCTTTCTTT.

This clonotype has only a few counts. V and J are TRBV28 and TRBJ2-1; no reliable D call. Per germline, CDR1 MDHEN and CDR2 SYDVKM. The ends were cut back, 6 bases at V and 2 bases at J, with 14 bases in the middle. This CDR3 has 15 residues. The CDR3 nucleotides read TGTGCCAGCAGCCCCTTTGGCAGAACCTACAATGAGCAGTTCTTC. It codes for CASSPFGRTYNEQFF.

Details on this clonotype: No conserved phenylalanine or tryptophan is present at the end of the CDR3, so a read error is the likely explanation. The genes are TRBV7-8 and TRBJ2-7; D may be TRBD2 (6 bases). The V end was cut by 3 bases, the J end by 0 bases, with 18 bases between. The CDR3 contains 17 residues. Per the germline V gene, CDR1 is SGHVS and CDR2 is FQNEAQ. The CDR3 DNA sequence: TGTGCCAGCAGCTTCGAAAGCGCGGGGATTAGCTCCTACGAGCAGTACTTA. Translation: CASSFESAGISSYEQYL.

As for this clonotype: Likely a read error: the CDR3 ends without its conserved phenylalanine or tryptophan. The chain links TRBV27 to TRBJ2-7; TRBD2 matches 7 bases. This CDR3 has 13 residues. The germline gives CDR1 MNHEY, CDR2 SMNVEV (reference sequence). The ends lost 4 bases at V and 5 bases at J; junction bases unmatched: 5. Here the CDR3 reads CASSWAGVDEQYL. CDR3 sequence (DNA): TGTGCCAGCAGTTGGGCGGGAGTTGACGAGCAGTACTTA.

The chain uses TRBV5-6 and TRBJ2-7; D might be TRBD1 (6 bases). The CDR3 loop spans 14 amino acids. Germline V gene sequence: CDR1 SGHDT, CDR2 YYEEEE. The V gene lost 4 bases and the J gene lost 4 bases, with 15 bases spanning the gap. The CDR3 protein is CASSLGQTDYEQYF. CDR3 coding DNA: TGTGCCAGCAGCCTTGGACAGACGGATTACGAGCAGTACTTC.